The 25 T cell receptor beta chains below all came from one sample that was sequenced in a study of T cell responses to AZD1222 COVID-19 vaccine (dated by TCRdb to the early 2020s). To prepare the library, the immunoSEQ multiplex PCR assay was applied. In TCRdb, the immuneACCESS table is reduced to in-frame sequences with V and J assigned. These tables do not hold every clone; where another copy was compared, an unresolved V gene accounts for under half, and the others remain unexplained. Within this sample are about 140,000 clones, with roughly 90% of them counted one time only. Clones ranked in the top ten supply 4.7% of the sample. The time point label of this sample denotes: baseline before first vaccination. Sequencing used peripheral blood, obtained on day 0 of AZD1222 vaccination. The receptors were gathered from an adult in good health.

The J gene is TRBJ1-5, the V gene TRBV28; TRBD1 might be the D (5 bases). Trimming stripped 3 bases from V and 7 bases from J, with 16 bases between. CDR1 is MDHEN, CDR2 SYDVKM, per germline. The CDR3 loop spans 15 amino acids. The chain's CDR3 is CASSFGADPWQPQHF. CDR3 in DNA: TGTGCCAGCAGTTTCGGGGCGGATCCGTGGCAGCCCCAGCATTTT. Full variable domain (rest looked up from reference TRBV28 and TRBJ1-5): DVKVTQSSRYLVKRTGEKVFLECVQDMDHENMFWYRQDPGLGLRLIYFSYDVKMKEKGDIPEGYSVSREKKERFSLILESASTNQTSMYLCASSFGADPWQPQHFGDGTRLSIL.

This chain joins TRBV7-6 and TRBJ1-4; 7 positions match TRBD1. Unmatched junction bases numbered 5, after V lost 5 bases and J lost 5 bases. Germline V gives CDR1 SGHVS, CDR2 FNYEAQ. The CDR3 spans 14 residues. The DNA of the CDR3 is TGTGCCAGCAGCCGACAGGGACGGAATGAAAAACTGTTTTTT. Translated: CASSRQGRNEKLFF.

The sample holds one count of this clone. V usage is TRBV7-9 and J usage is TRBJ1-6; 12 bases are shared with TRBD1. Trimming removed 5 bases from V and 14 bases from J; junction bases left unmatched: 16. Looked up from germline, CDR1 is SEHNR and CDR2 is FQNEAQ (reference sequence). The CDR3 sequence is 17 residues long. Here the CDR3 reads CASSPGQGAPVKKTLHF. DNA of the CDR3: TGTGCCAGCAGCCCGGGACAGGGGGCACCAGTTAAGAAAACCCTCCACTTT.

CDR3: CASRQGHEKAKNIQYF. The CDR3 nucleotides read TGTGCCAGCAGGCAGGGACACGAGAAAGCCAAAAACATTCAGTACTTC. The rearrangement joins TRBV6-6 to TRBJ2-4, with TRBD1 as a possible D gene (6 bases). V was shortened by 6 bases and J by 0 bases, with 15 bases between the two germline ends. Germline loops: CDR1 MNHNY, CDR2 SVGAGI (reference sequence). The CDR3 spans 16 residues.

This clone has just a few counts. The chain is built from TRBV3-1 (or the pseudogene TRBV3-2) and TRBJ2-3, with 8 positions matching TRBD1. The CDR3 contains 18 residues. Germline V gene data show CDR1 as LGHDT and CDR2 as YNNKEL (reference sequence). Germline trimming cut 5 bases from V and 1 base from J; bases unmatched to any gene: 14. The DNA for the CDR3 is TGTGCCAGCAGCTCCGGGACAGGAGGAACCGTCGGCACAGATACGCAGTATTTT. Protein: CASSSGTGGTVGTDTQYF.

This clone has only a few counts. The rearrangement joins TRBV5-1 to TRBJ1-1, with D perhaps matching TRBD1 (6 bases). There are 16 residues in the CDR3. In germline, CDR1 is SGHRS, CDR2 YFSETQ. Deletions cut 3 bases from V and 3 bases from J, with 18 bases between. The CDR3 is CASSSQIQGSDTEAFF. As DNA, the CDR3 is TGCGCCAGCAGCTCTCAGATACAGGGTTCAGACACTGAAGCTTTCTTT.

V usage is TRBV5-1 and J usage is TRBJ1-4; 9 nucleotides agree with TRBD1. The germline CDR1 and CDR2 sequences are SGHRS and YFSETQ. V dropped 4 bases and J dropped 4; count of bases not matched to a gene: 2. This CDR3 spans 14 amino acids. The CDR3 nucleotides are TGCGCCAGCAGCCGACAGGGGGATAATGAAAAACTGTTTTTT. Translating it yields CASSRQGDNEKLFF.

The rearrangement links TRBV5-6 to TRBJ2-7; tentative D call: TRBD2 (5 bases). Germline CDR1 SGHDT, CDR2 YYEEEE. CDR3 size: 13 residues. Between the trimmed V and J ends, which lost 2 bases and 3 bases, there was a span of 9 bases. The chain's CDR3 is CASSFDYHYEQYF. The CDR3 region has the DNA TGTGCCAGCAGCTTCGACTACCACTACGAGCAGTACTTC.

This chain connects TRBV28 to TRBJ2-4, with D perhaps matching TRBD2 (6 bases). CDR3 size: 14 residues. V was pared by 5 bases and J by 0 bases, with 8 bases between. The germline gives CDR1 MDHEN, CDR2 SYDVKM. This CDR3 is CASSTGVAKNIQYF. For the CDR3, the DNA is TGTGCCAGCAGTACGGGGGTAGCCAAAAACATTCAGTACTTC.

This clone was picked up one time. The rearrangement uses TRBV30 and TRBJ2-7, with TRBD2 matching 8 bases. Germline V CDR1 and CDR2: GTSNPN, SVGIG (reference sequence). Germline trimming cut 0 bases from V and 2 bases from J; bases unmatched to any gene: 3. The CDR3 contains 14 residues. The CDR3 reads CAWSVTGGPYEQYF. The DNA of the CDR3 is TGTGCCTGGAGTGTGACGGGGGGGCCCTACGAGCAGTACTTC.

The chain recombines TRBV6-5 with TRBJ1-1; 7 bases map to TRBD1. Germline values: CDR1 MNHEY, CDR2 SVGAGI. This CDR3 has 13 residues. V gave up 10 bases and J gave up 0 bases; unmatched junction bases: 5. Here the CDR3 reads CATQDRVNTEAFF. CDR3 DNA sequence: TGTGCCACTCAAGACAGGGTGAACACTGAAGCTTTCTTT.

The rearrangement links TRBV9 to TRBJ2-3; D unclear. V was trimmed by 0 bases and J by 2 bases, leaving 7 bases between them. The CDR3 is made up of 14 amino acids. Germline CDR1 SGDLS, CDR2 YYNGEE. CDR3 in amino acids: CASSVDPDTDTQYF. The CDR3 nucleotides are TGTGCCAGCAGCGTAGATCCGGACACAGATACGCAGTATTTT. The full variable domain, in which reference TRBV9 and TRBJ2-3 provide the parts outside the CDR3, is DSGVTQTPKHLITATGQRVTLRCSPRSGDLSVYWYQQSLDQGLQFLIQYYNGEERAKGNILERFSAQQFPDLHSELNLSSLELGDSALYFCASSVDPDTDTQYFGPGTRLTVL.

This chain links TRBV7-2 with TRBJ1-6, with D perhaps matching TRBD1 (6 bases). Germline V gene lookup returns CDR1 SGHTA and CDR2 FQGNSA. V shed 4 bases and J shed 12 bases, with 16 bases lying between them. The CDR3 has 14 amino acids. Here the CDR3 DNA reads TGTGCCAGCAGCTCCCACGGACAGATCGAACCCCTCCACTTT. Protein sequence: CASSSHGQIEPLHF. Drawing the rest from reference TRBV7-2 and TRBJ1-6, the complete variable domain is GAGVSQSPSNKVTEKGKDVELRCDPISGHTALYWYRQSLGQGLEFLIYFQGNSAPDKSGLPSDRFSAERTGGSVSTLTIQRTQQEDSAVYLCASSSHGQIEPLHFGNGTRLTVT.

The chain has TRBV12-5 and TRBJ1-1; 11 nucleotides align to TRBD1. The V gene end was trimmed by 4 bases and the J gene end by 4 bases; junction bases not matched to a gene: 11. Germline V CDR1 and CDR2: LGHNT, FRNRAP. The CDR3 is made up of 17 amino acids. The CDR3 sequence is CASGSTGQGGPFTEAFF. The CDR3 DNA is TGTGCTAGTGGTTCAACGGGACAGGGGGGCCCCTTCACTGAAGCTTTCTTT.

The chain joins TRBV7-2 to TRBJ2-7; D unclear. The germline CDR1 and CDR2 sequences are SGHTA and FQGNSA. The ends were cut back, 5 bases at V and 0 bases at J, with 8 bases in the middle. This CDR3 region has 13 residues. The CDR3 region is CASSTRPSYEQYF. The CDR3 nucleotides are TGTGCCAGCAGCACACGGCCCTCCTACGAGCAGTACTTC.

The CDR3 region is CASSPPLSTDTDTQYF. CDR3 nucleotides: TGTGCCAGCAGCCCGCCCCTATCGACAGACACGGATACGCAGTATTTT. This chain connects TRBV7-9 to TRBJ2-3, with D tentatively TRBD1 (5 bases). The CDR3 sequence is 16 residues long. V lost 5 bases, J lost 6 bases, and 21 bases lay in between. Germline-derived CDR1 and CDR2 are SEHNR and FQNEAQ (reference sequence).

The chain recombines TRBV7-8 with TRBJ1-3; D remains unclear. The ends were cut back, 3 bases at V and 0 bases at J, with 15 bases in the middle. CDR3 length equals 17 residues. Germline V gene sequence: CDR1 SGHVS, CDR2 FQNEAQ. CDR3 residues: CASSFLFASYSGNTIYF. CDR3 sequence (DNA): TGTGCCAGCAGCTTCCTGTTTGCCAGCTACTCTGGAAACACCATATATTTT.

This rearrangement joins TRBV19 to TRBJ1-3, with D hard to call. This CDR3 spans 13 amino acids. The V gene's germline CDR1 is LNHDA and CDR2 SQIVND (reference sequence). The V and J ends lost 3 bases and 2 bases respectively, with 5 bases between them. The CDR3 DNA reads TGTGCCAGTAGTATCTCTACTGGAAACACCATATATTTT. Its translation: CASSISTGNTIYF.

The CDR3 sequence: CSALTGGTQYF. CDR3 nucleotides: TGCAGTGCCTTAACGGGGGGTACGCAGTATTTT. The J gene is TRBJ2-3, the V gene TRBV20-1; 7 positions agree with TRBD2. This CDR3 contains 11 residues. CDR1 is DFQATT and CDR2 is SNEGSKA in the germline V gene (reference sequence). J lost 8 bases, V lost 6 bases, and 5 bases had no gene match.

The gene calls are TRBV13 and TRBJ2-7; 8 bases match TRBD1. Germline-derived CDR1 and CDR2 are PRHDT and FYEKMQ (reference sequence). Trimming cost V 5 bases and J 4 bases; bases outside gene matches: 10. The CDR3 totals 15 residues. The CDR3 DNA sequence: TGTGCCAGCAGCCCAGGGAGGACAGGGTTATACGAGCAGTACTTC. Translating it yields CASSPGRTGLYEQYF.

The sample holds one count of this clone. The chain joins TRBV30 to TRBJ2-7; D might be TRBD1 (5 bases). Germline V gene lookup returns CDR1 GTSNPN and CDR2 SVGIG (reference sequence). V was cut by 8 bases and J by 3 bases, with 11 bases left in between. The CDR3 has 11 amino acids. The CDR3 DNA follows: TGTGCCGGAAAGGGGCTCTACGAGCAGTACTTC. Protein product: CAGKGLYEQYF.

The V and J genes are TRBV7-6 and TRBJ1-5, with unresolved D. This CDR3 comprises 13 residues. V dropped 5 bases and J dropped 0 bases, with 5 bases sitting between them. The germline V gene encodes CDR1 SGHVS and CDR2 FNYEAQ. DNA of the CDR3: TGTGCCAGCAGCATAAATAGCAATCAGCCCCAGCATTTT. This codes for CASSINSNQPQHF.

The rearrangement links TRBV27 to TRBJ2-7, with 9 bases matching TRBD2. CDR3 length equals 14 residues. V lost 3 bases, J lost 6 bases, and 6 bases stayed unmatched. CDR1 is MNHEY and CDR2 is SMNVEV in the germline V gene (reference sequence). The CDR3, as DNA: TGTGCCAGCAGTTTCCGCGGGAGGGCACCCGAGCAGTACTTC. Its translation: CASSFRGRAPEQYF.

This rearrangement joins TRBV25-1 to TRBJ2-7; a weak D match, TRBD2 (5 bases). V gave up 7 bases and J gave up 1 base, with 14 bases separating them. This CDR3 has 14 amino acids. Germline V gene data show CDR1 as MGHDK and CDR2 as SYGVNS. As DNA, the CDR3 is TGTGCCAGCACTACTCGGACTGATTCCTACGAGCAGTACTTC. Residues: CASTTRTDSYEQYF.

The V gene is TRBV27, the J gene TRBJ1-1, with D perhaps TRBD1 (6 bases). V was pared by 2 bases and J by 1 base, with 11 bases between. This CDR3 has 15 residues. Germline loops: CDR1 MNHEY, CDR2 SMNVEV (reference sequence). The CDR3 DNA reads as TGTGCCAGCAGTTTACCCAGACAGGAGAACACTGAAGCTTTCTTT. Protein: CASSLPRQENTEAFF.